Detailed here is one TCR beta chain. Its binding antigen is unknown. The sample holds no much larger clone one base away, and base qualities are not on file. The sample belongs to a study of blood T cell repertoires in COVID-19 (TCRdb year 2020). In the study overall: Samples from collaborators originated in the United States, Italy and Spain and spanned both the acute and convalescent phases of COVID-19. The repertoires were made available in a free public database intended to serve as a resource for research on the immune response to SARS-CoV-2. A de-identified subject ID, COVID-19 status, age in years and sex were almost always included in the sample metadata. The material from the prospective study consisted of cDNA or gDNA derived from T cells, B-cell-depleted T cells, or PBMCs. Samples came from the ongoing ImmuneRACE study (first 160 participants) plus 1,254 subjects from 6 global collaborators. Where available, HLA class I and class II types were obtained from metadata supplied by the sample provider rather than from assay-based typing. Subjects who had been exposed to COVID-19, were actively infected with it, or had recovered from it provided the deeply sampled blood TCRbeta repertoires that made up the dataset.

In the prospective study, participants were about 18 to 89 years old, resided in about two dozen geographic areas of the United States, and were enrolled through a virtual design. Cohort assignment in the prospective study relied on participant-reported clinical history from a screening survey and a study questionnaire. Recovered participants in ImmuneRACE Cohort 3 were defined as having two consecutive negative NP/OP PCR tests, clearance from a healthcare professional, or resolution of symptoms. In the prospective study, mobile phlebotomists collected whole blood, serum and a nasopharyngeal or oropharyngeal swab from each participant. Additional blood draws and questionnaires over an approximately 2-month period could optionally be provided by prospective study participants. Blood samples from the prospective study were shipped frozen or at room temperature prior to DNA extraction. TCRbeta CDR3 regions were amplified from genomic DNA by means of the immunoSEQ Assay, a bias-controlled multiplex PCR. In the original analysis: The number of nucleated cells in each sample was estimated by amplification of reference gene primers within the assay. Sequence reads were collapsed and filtered to measure the absolute abundance of every unique TCRbeta CDR3 rearrangement. For each sample, productive Simpson clonality was calculated as the square root of Simpson's diversity index over productive rearrangements. TCRdb holds this immuneACCESS table with in-frame rearrangements only. Some clones are missing; in checked studies, unresolved V genes explain under half, and the rest has no known cause. That table supplies the V and J calls and clone size; D and trimming were determined from the DNA. This sample is represented by 150,000 to 190,000 clones; about 81% of them were singletons. The ten top clones hold around 7.8% of the sample.

What the research found in general, with its limitations: The amount of clinical and demographic metadata varied by source and participant and was provided uncurated.

The source material was PBMCs or T cells enriched from blood (not recorded which). The source is a man in his fifties or sixties who had recovered from COVID-19.

The sequenced DNA is TGTGCCAGCAGAAGACAGGGGGGAAACACCATATATTTT. Its translation is CASRRQGGNTIYF. The sequence is built from TRBV25-1 and TRBJ1-3, and 8 bases in between align with TRBD1. In the germline V gene, CDR1 corresponds to MGHDK and CDR2 to SYGVNS. Germline trimming: 6 bases from V, 4 bases from J; junction bases outside gene matches: 2. The CDR3 sequence holds 13 residues, the cysteine and phenylalanine included. The CDR3 DNA has 39 bases and is translated from base 1.